The rows below give T cell receptor beta chains drawn from one sample of a study of T cell repertoires in aging, cancer and after chemotherapy. TCRdb used MiXCR to reprocess the multiplex PCR reads, holding one entry per CDR3 protein. The sample holds roughly 1,900 distinct CDR3 sequences; around three fifths are singletons and the top ten take over 50%. Sequencing was done on a sample of blood. These receptors were collected from a human donor with a solid tumor. Each CDR3 is given with its conserved first and last residue. The D gene is left open where the match is weak. Part of the rows lack a size; the others show once, few, many or a class for expanded clones.

j_call | clone_size | v_call | d_call | cdr3_aa | cdr3_nt
TRBJ1-1 | - | TRBV13 | - | CASSSFGTEAFF | TGTGCCAGCAGCTCCTTCGGGACTGAAGCTTTCTTT
TRBJ2-7 | - | TRBV20-1 | - | CSATLGLQQYF | TGCAGTGCCACCCTTGGGCTTCAGCAGTACTTC
TRBJ1-4 | - | TRBV30 | - | CAWNAGLATNEKLFF | TGTGCCTGGAATGCGGGATTGGCAACTAATGAAAAACTGTTTTTT
TRBJ1-1 | once | TRBV6-6 | - | CASRLPDRMNTEAFF | TGTGCCAGCAGATTACCCGACAGAATGAACACTGAAGCTTTCTTT
TRBJ1-2 | - | TRBV6-5 | TRBD1 | CASSGTGTGYTF | TGTGCCAGCAGCGGGACAGGGACTGGCTACACCTTC
TRBJ1-1 | - | TRBV12-3/TRBV12-4 | - | CASSLLGMNTEAFF | TGTGCCAGCAGTTTACTTGGGATGAACACTGAAGCTTTCTTT
TRBJ2-7 | - | TRBV29-1 | TRBD1 | CSVEATGGGQYF | TGCAGCGTTGAAGCCACAGGGGGCGGGCAGTACTTC
TRBJ1-1 | medium-sized | TRBV5-5 | TRBD1 | CASRWGRGRTEAFF | TGTGCCAGCAGATGGGGCAGGGGGCGAACTGAAGCTTTCTTT
TRBJ1-1 | - | TRBV6-6 | TRBD1 | CASSYGQGIAEAFF | TGTGCCAGCAGTTATGGACAGGGAATAGCTGAAGCTTTCTTT
TRBJ2-1 | once | TRBV7-6 | - | CASSKGPGQLHNEQFF | TGTGCCAGCAGCAAGGGGCCGGGACAACTCCACAATGAGCAGTTCTTC
TRBJ1-1 | few | TRBV30 | TRBD1 | CAFCRGLTEAFF | TGTGCCTTTTGCAGGGGGCTCACTGAAGCTTTCTTT
TRBJ2-7 | few | TRBV20-1 | - | CSASMGGYEQYF | TGCAGTGCTAGTATGGGGGGATACGAGCAGTACTTC
TRBJ1-6 | - | TRBV6-5 | - | CASSYRLGSGNSPLHF | TGTGCCAGCAGTTACCGGCTGGGCTCCGGGAATTCACCCCTCCACTTT
TRBJ1-2 | once | TRBV12-3/TRBV12-4 | - | CASSFTGDYGYTF | TGTGCCAGCAGTTTTACCGGGGACTATGGCTACACCTTC
TRBJ2-1 | once | TRBV6-5 | - | CASGLMQFF | TGTGCCAGCGGCTTGATGCAGTTCTTC
TRBJ1-6 | few | TRBV30 | - | CAWTQQGSSYNSPLHF | TGTGCCTGGACGCAACAGGGCAGCTCCTATAATTCACCCCTCCACTTT
TRBJ1-3 | - | TRBV30 | - | CAWSRSGIPSGNTIYF | TGTGCCTGGAGCAGGTCAGGCATACCTTCTGGAAACACCATATATTTT
TRBJ2-7 | few | TRBV7-4 | - | CASSLTPTYEQYF | TGTGCCAGCAGCTTAACGCCCACGTACGAGCAGTACTTC
TRBJ1-5 | - | TRBV20-1 | - | CSARVGYNQPQHF | TGCAGTGCTAGAGTGGGATACAATCAGCCCCAGCATTTT